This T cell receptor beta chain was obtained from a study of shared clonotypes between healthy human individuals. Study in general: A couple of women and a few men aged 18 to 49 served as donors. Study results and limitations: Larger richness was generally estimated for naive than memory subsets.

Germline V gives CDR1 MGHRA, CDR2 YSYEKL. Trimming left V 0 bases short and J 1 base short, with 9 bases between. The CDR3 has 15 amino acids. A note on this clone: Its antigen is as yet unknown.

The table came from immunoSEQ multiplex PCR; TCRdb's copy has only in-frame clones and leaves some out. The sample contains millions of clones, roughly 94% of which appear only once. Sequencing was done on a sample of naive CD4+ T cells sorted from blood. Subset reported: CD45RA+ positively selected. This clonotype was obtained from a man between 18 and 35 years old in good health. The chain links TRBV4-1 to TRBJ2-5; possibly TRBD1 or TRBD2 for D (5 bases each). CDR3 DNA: TGCGCCAGCAGCCAAGAATTGAGGGGCCAAGAGACCCAGTACTTC. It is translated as CASSQELRGQETQYF.